Listed here are 21 T cell receptor beta chains from one sample, sequenced in a study of a mutant IDH1 vaccine in newly diagnosed glioma. These receptors have no identified antigens. Time point here: week 11, during vaccination. Each dose delivered 300 ug of mutant IDH1 20-mer peptide subcutaneously with imiquimod. Libraries were prepared by immunoSEQ multiplex PCR; TCRdb keeps only in-frame clonotypes and omits some of them. The sample contains about 120,000 clones, roughly 75% of which appear only once. The sequenced sample was PBMCs, obtained from a glioma patient whose treatment included an IDH1 peptide vaccine. The receptors were gathered from a man aged 35-49 years with glioma.

The chain links TRBV28 to TRBJ2-7; D not certain. Deletions cut 5 bases from V and 1 base from J, with 6 bases between. This CDR3 contains 12 residues. Germline V gene lookup returns CDR1 MDHEN and CDR2 SYDVKM. The CDR3 nucleotides are TGTGCCAGCAGTATGTCGTCCTACGAGCAGTACTTC. Its protein is CASSMSSYEQYF.

This sequence joins TRBV5-4 and TRBJ2-5; no clear D. The CDR3 has 14 residues. Trimming shortened V by 3 bases and J by 3 bases, and 12 bases separated the two germline ends. Germline V gives CDR1 SGHNT, CDR2 YYREEE (reference sequence). The CDR3 coding sequence is TGTGCCAGCAGCTCGTTGGAGACCAAAGAGACCCAGTACTTC. It is translated as CASSSLETKETQYF.

The chain has TRBV6-5 and TRBJ1-6; D gene uncertain. CDR3 length equals 15 residues. Germline V gene data show CDR1 as MNHEY and CDR2 as SVGAGI. Between the trimmed V and J ends, which lost 5 bases and 7 bases, there was a span of 15 bases. Here the CDR3 DNA reads TGTGCCAGCAGTCCCAATTTTTTGGGCAATTCACCCCTCCACTTT. This gives the protein CASSPNFLGNSPLHF.

The gene calls are TRBV19 and TRBJ2-5; 7 bases align to TRBD1. The CDR3 contains 15 residues. V lost 3 bases, J lost 3 bases, and 7 bases stayed unmatched. CDR1 and CDR2 from the germline V gene are LNHDA and SQIVND (reference sequence). The CDR3 DNA follows: TGTGCCAGTAGTATGAGCAGGGGGTCTAAAGAGACCCAGTACTTC. It yields the protein CASSMSRGSKETQYF.

The chain is built from TRBV5-4 and TRBJ2-1; the D call may be TRBD1 or TRBD2 (5 bases each). The CDR3 has 13 residues. Germline V gives CDR1 SGHNT, CDR2 YYREEE (reference sequence). V dropped 9 bases and J dropped 9 bases, with 19 bases sitting between them. This CDR3 is CATEFGGEGEQFF. CDR3 coding DNA: TGTGCCACCGAGTTTGGGGGAGAGGGTGAGCAGTTCTTC.

The rearrangement joins TRBV30 to TRBJ2-7, with 8 bases aligning to TRBD1. Germline loops: CDR1 GTSNPN, CDR2 SVGIG (reference sequence). The V and J ends lost 7 bases and 5 bases, in that order; junction bases with no gene match: 7. The CDR3 sequence is 12 residues long. CDR3 in amino acids: CASGQGLHEQYF. As DNA, the CDR3 is TGTGCCTCCGGACAGGGTTTACACGAGCAGTACTTC.

The chain employs TRBV15 and TRBJ2-5, with TRBD1 matching over 9 bases. This CDR3 contains 15 residues. Germline V gives CDR1 LNHNV, CDR2 YYDKDF (reference sequence). With V trimmed by 0 bases and J by 5 bases, 4 bases remained unmatched. In DNA form, the CDR3 reads TGTGCCACCAGCAGAGATCTGACAGGGGGTGAGACCCAGTACTTC. Protein: CATSRDLTGGETQYF.

The chain has TRBV30 and TRBJ1-2; 7 nucleotides match TRBD1. V trimming: 3 bases; J trimming: 8 bases; junction bases outside the gene matches: 6. The CDR3 spans 12 residues. The germline V gene has CDR1 GTSNPN and CDR2 SVGIG (reference sequence). As DNA, the CDR3 is TGTGCCTGGAGCCACAGGGGAGGAGGCTACACCTTC. It yields the protein CAWSHRGGGYTF.

The chain carries TRBV5-4 and TRBJ2-5; no clear D. The CDR3 has 15 residues. Germline V gene data show CDR1 as SGHNT and CDR2 as YYREEE (reference sequence). The ends were cut back, 4 bases at V and 5 bases at J, with 18 bases in the middle. The CDR3: CASSTSRRIEETQYF. CDR3 bases: TGTGCCAGCAGCACCTCACGTCGGATTGAGGAGACCCAGTACTTC.

This clone was counted only a few times. The genes are TRBV28 and TRBJ1-5; unclear D gene. This CDR3 has 15 residues. Germline assignment: CDR1 MDHEN and CDR2 SYDVKM. V lost 2 bases and J lost 9, with 17 bases in between. CDR3 in DNA: TGTGCCAGCAGTTTAAACAGCCCGGCCCGGTGGCCCCAGCATTTT. Encoded protein: CASSLNSPARWPQHF.

This clone showed up just a few times. This chain links TRBV27 with TRBJ1-5, with D perhaps TRBD1 (5 bases). Deletions cut 4 bases from V and 4 bases from J, with 23 bases between. Germline V gene data show CDR1 as MNHEY and CDR2 as SMNVEV (reference sequence). The CDR3 totals 18 residues. In nucleotides, the CDR3 is TGTGCCAGCAGTTCCCACATTCGAATGGGGGTTGGGAATCAGCCCCAGCATTTT. This encodes CASSSHIRMGVGNQPQHF.

The chain uses TRBV2 and TRBJ1-3; 7 nucleotides match TRBD1. Germline assignment: CDR1 SNHLY and CDR2 FYNNEI. V trimming: 5 bases; J trimming: 2 bases; junction bases outside the gene matches: 6. The CDR3 totals 15 residues. CDR3 protein: CASSSDRVAGNTIYF. CDR3 in DNA: TGTGCCAGCAGTTCCGACAGGGTCGCTGGAAACACCATATATTTT.

The chain's CDR3 is CASSESGSEQYF. Here the CDR3 DNA reads TGCGCCAGCAGCGAATCAGGGTCCGAGCAGTACTTC. This chain connects TRBV5-1 to TRBJ2-7, with a weak D call TRBD1 (5 bases). The CDR3 is made up of 12 amino acids. Looked up from germline, CDR1 is SGHRS and CDR2 is YFSETQ. The V and J ends lost 4 bases and 6 bases respectively, with 11 bases between them.

This rearrangement joins TRBV28 to TRBJ1-5, with D hard to call. Germline V gene data show CDR1 as MDHEN and CDR2 as SYDVKM. The CDR3 totals 15 residues. Deletions cut 2 bases from V and 6 bases from J, with 14 bases between. The CDR3 reads CASSLDQRWSQPQHF. The DNA for the CDR3 is TGTGCCAGCAGTTTAGACCAACGTTGGAGTCAGCCCCAGCATTTT. Full variable domain (missing parts from reference TRBV28 and TRBJ1-5): DVKVTQSSRYLVKRTGEKVFLECVQDMDHENMFWYRQDPGLGLRLIYFSYDVKMKEKGDIPEGYSVSREKKERFSLILESASTNQTSMYLCASSLDQRWSQPQHFGDGTRLSIL.

The rearrangement joins TRBV5-4 to TRBJ1-4; TRBD1 aligns across 10 bases. This CDR3 comprises 15 residues. Germline loops: CDR1 SGHNT, CDR2 YYREEE (reference sequence). J was trimmed by 7 bases and V by 4 bases; bases with no gene match: 7. CDR3: CASSDRGRKGEKLFF. The CDR3 DNA reads TGTGCCAGCAGCGACAGGGGGCGGAAGGGTGAAAAACTGTTTTTT. The full variable domain, rest sourced from reference TRBV5-4 and TRBJ1-4, is ETGVTQSPTHLIKTRGQQVTLRCSSQSGHNTVSWYQQALGQGPQFIFQYYREEENGRGNFPPRFSGLQFPNYSSELNVNALELDDSALYLCASSDRGRKGEKLFFGSGTQLSVL.

The J gene is TRBJ1-4, the V gene TRBV10-3; 8 positions agree with TRBD1. CDR3 length equals 16 residues. Germline V gene data show CDR1 as ENHRY and CDR2 as SYGVKD. The V segment lost 2 bases and the J segment 3 bases; nucleotides outside the gene matches: 5. The DNA for the CDR3 is TGTGCCATCAGTGAGCAGGGGGCAGCTTCTAATGAAAAACTGTTTTTT. Its translation is CAISEQGAASNEKLFF.

The chain links TRBV19 to TRBJ1-2, with a weak D call TRBD1 (5 bases). CDR3 size: 14 residues. Trimming shortened V by 7 bases and J by 0 bases, and 12 bases separated the two germline ends. The germline gives CDR1 LNHDA, CDR2 SQIVND (reference sequence). The CDR3 bases are TGTGCCAGTACCCCCCGACAGACTAACTATGGCTACACCTTC. It specifies CASTPRQTNYGYTF.

The chain employs TRBV7-2 and TRBJ2-3; 7 bases fit TRBD2. The CDR3 is 16 amino acids. The trim removed 3 bases at V and 4 bases at J, leaving 10 bases unmatched. CDR1 and CDR2 from the germline V gene are SGHTA and FQGNSA. The CDR3, as DNA: TGTGCCAGCAGCTTGTCGGGGGGAAATTGGGCAGATACGCAGTATTTT. Amino acids: CASSLSGGNWADTQYF.

The chain couples TRBV11-2 to TRBJ1-6; a possible D gene is TRBD1 (5 bases). The CDR3 contains 17 residues. The ends were cut back, 0 bases at V and 0 bases at J, with 9 bases in the middle. Germline V gene data show CDR1 as SGHAT and CDR2 as FQNNGV. CDR3 in DNA: TGTGCCAGCAGCTTAGATCCAGGGAGCTCCTATAATTCACCCCTCCACTTT. Translating it yields CASSLDPGSSYNSPLHF.

The chain combines TRBV11-1 with TRBJ2-1, with 8 bases identical to TRBD2. There are 17 residues in the CDR3. In germline, CDR1 is SGHAT, CDR2 FQDESV (reference sequence). J was trimmed by 4 bases and V by 5 bases; bases with no gene match: 13. The CDR3: CASSQGAGGGRYNEQFF. The CDR3 coding sequence is TGTGCCAGCAGCCAAGGGGCGGGAGGAGGAAGGTACAATGAGCAGTTCTTC.

The CDR3 DNA reads TGTGCCAGCAGCCTATACGGAGAGCGGAGATACAATGAGCAGTTCTTC. It translates to CASSLYGERRYNEQFF. J is TRBJ2-1 and V is TRBV7-6; TRBD2 might be the D (5 bases). Trimming removed 5 bases at V and 4 bases at J, with 18 bases between. This CDR3 has 16 amino acids. The germline V gene encodes CDR1 SGHVS and CDR2 FNYEAQ.